This section outlines one TCR beta chain sequence together with its context. The data are from a study of blood T cell repertoires in COVID-19. Assay used: immunoSEQ multiplex PCR; TCRdb lists only in-frame clones, some missing. The sample contains around 140,000 clones, around 87% of which appear only once. The sequence came from a man aged 55 to 70 who had recovered from COVID-19. The specimen was PBMCs or T cells enriched from blood (not recorded which).

CDR3 bases: TGCAGCGTCCCAAGGGGGACAGGGAACTATGGCTACACCTTC. The encoded protein is CSVPRGTGNYGYTF. The chain links TRBV29-1 to TRBJ1-2; 9 positions match TRBD1. CDR3 length: 14 residues. Germline CDR1 SQVTM, CDR2 ANQGSEA. Trimming at V came to 6 bases and at J to 2 bases, leaving 7 bases not matched to a gene.